This T cell receptor (beta chain) was recovered during a study of early T cells in non-severe SARS-CoV-2 infection. The overall study: Chains were not paired, and sequencing was done on bulk RNA from unsorted whole blood.

Trimming stripped 5 bases from V and 0 bases from J, with 2 bases between. The CDR3 covers 13 residues. The germline V gene has CDR1 SGHTA and CDR2 FQGTGA. Study-wide points: Database matching using VDJdb favored anti-spike CD8 responses, with private and CD4 specificities left missing.

Individual cDNA molecules received unique molecular identifiers during library preparation. TCRdb called the 5' RACE reads again in MiXCR, with one record for every CDR3 protein. The table has 55,000 to 65,000 distinct CDR3 sequences, around 12% seen once. This clonotype was recorded at least ten times. Antigen: not known. This receptor was obtained from an adult who was a healthcare worker with PCR-confirmed SARS-CoV-2 infection or an uninfected control (not recorded which). The chain recombines TRBV7-3 with TRBJ2-6, with unresolved D. Sequencing was performed on whole blood. The CDR3 DNA sequence: TGTGCCAGCAGCCGCTCTGGGGCCAACGTCCTGACTTTC. Its translation: CASSRSGANVLTF.